This T cell receptor (beta chain) was retrieved from a study of CD8+CD57+ T cells in acquired aplastic anemia. Germline CDR1 and CDR2: SEHNR and FQNEAQ (reference sequence). V was trimmed by 0 bases and J by 11 bases, leaving 14 bases between them. The CDR3 has 14 amino acids. Genomic DNA templated the TCR beta VDJ and CDR3 profiling. In TCRdb, the reads were re-called with MiXCR into one record per CDR3 protein. The sample consists of around 230,000 distinct CDR3 sequences, roughly 55% of them appearing once. J is TRBJ1-5 and V is TRBV7-9; D not certain. The sample taken for sequencing was sorted CD4+, CD8+, or CD8+CD57+ T cells (not recorded which) from PBMCs. This TCR was sampled from a human donor in good health. This CDR3 reads CASSLAADAETQHF. The CDR3 DNA follows: TGTGCCAGCAGCTTAGCGGCAGACGCAGAGACCCAGCATTTT.